This T cell receptor (beta chain) came from a study of blood T cell repertoires in COVID-19. Across the study: The samples span acute and convalescent COVID-19 from the United States, Italy and Spain. The cDNA or gDNA used as material had been derived from T cells, B-cell-depleted T cells, or PBMCs.

This CDR3 is 15 amino acids long. Germline V gene data show CDR1 as MDHEN and CDR2 as SYDVKM. V shed 2 bases and J 3 bases; nucleotides not matched to a gene: 2. Original processing notes: Amplification with reference gene primers provided the estimates of nucleated cell counts. Libraries were prepared by immunoSEQ multiplex PCR; TCRdb keeps only in-frame clonotypes and omits some of them. V and J calls and clone size are copied from that table; D and trimming were computed from the DNA. Here the sample spans some 210,000 clones, around four fifths being singletons. The V gene is TRBV28, the J gene TRBJ2-1; 9 bases are shared with TRBD2. The sequence was obtained from a man aged 45-65 years with active or convalescent COVID-19. Sample: peripheral blood. The chain's CDR3 is CASSLATSGYNEQFF. The CDR3 DNA follows: TGTGCCAGCAGTTTAGCGACTAGCGGCTACAATGAGCAGTTCTTC.